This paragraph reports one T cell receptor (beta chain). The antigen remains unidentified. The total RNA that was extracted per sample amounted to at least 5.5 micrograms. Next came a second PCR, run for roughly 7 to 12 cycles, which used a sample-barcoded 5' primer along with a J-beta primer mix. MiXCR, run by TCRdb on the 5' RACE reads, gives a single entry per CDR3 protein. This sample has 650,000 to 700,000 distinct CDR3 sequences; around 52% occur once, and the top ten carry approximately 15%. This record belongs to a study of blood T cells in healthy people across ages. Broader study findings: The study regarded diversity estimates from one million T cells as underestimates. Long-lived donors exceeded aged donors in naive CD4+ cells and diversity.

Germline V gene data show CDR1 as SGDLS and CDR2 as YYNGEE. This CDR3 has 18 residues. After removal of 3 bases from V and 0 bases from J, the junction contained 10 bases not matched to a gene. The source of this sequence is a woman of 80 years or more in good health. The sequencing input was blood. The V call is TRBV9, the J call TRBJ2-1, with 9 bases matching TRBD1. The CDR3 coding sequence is TGTGCCAGCAGCGCGGTCCGCACAGGGGGCGCCTCCTACAATGAGCAGTTCTTC. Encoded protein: CASSAVRTGGASYNEQFF.